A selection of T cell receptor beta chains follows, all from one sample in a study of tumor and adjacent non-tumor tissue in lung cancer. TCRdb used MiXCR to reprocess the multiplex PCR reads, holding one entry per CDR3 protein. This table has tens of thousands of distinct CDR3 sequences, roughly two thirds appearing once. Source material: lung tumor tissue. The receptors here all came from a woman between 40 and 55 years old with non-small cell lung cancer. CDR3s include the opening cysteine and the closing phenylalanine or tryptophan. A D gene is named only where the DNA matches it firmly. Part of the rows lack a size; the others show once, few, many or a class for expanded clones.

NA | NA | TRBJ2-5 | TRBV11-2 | TGTGCCAGTTGCTTAGTTGGGCGGAGGGCCCAAAAGACCCAGTACTTC | CASCLVGRRAQKTQYF
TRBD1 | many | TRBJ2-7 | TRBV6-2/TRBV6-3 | TGTGCCAGCAGGCCTCTTGGGACAGCCTACGAGCAGTACTTC | CASRPLGTAYEQYF
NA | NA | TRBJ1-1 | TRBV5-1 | TGCGCCAGCAGCTTGGGTTCCGGGCAGATGACTGAAGCTTTCTTT | CASSLGSGQMTEAFF
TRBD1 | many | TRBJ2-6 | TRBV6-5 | TGTGCCAGCAGTAGGGGACAGTCTTTAACTGGGGCCAACGTCCTGACTTTC | CASSRGQSLTGANVLTF
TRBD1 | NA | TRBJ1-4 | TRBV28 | TGTGCCATCAGTGGCGACAGGCACAGGGGAGAAAAACTGTTTTTT | CAISGDRHRGEKLFF
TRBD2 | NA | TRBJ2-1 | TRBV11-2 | TGTGCTAGTAGCCCACTAGCGGGGGCCTACAATGAGCAGTTCTTC | CASSPLAGAYNEQFF
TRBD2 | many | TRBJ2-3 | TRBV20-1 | TGCAGTGCTAGAGCGAGACTAGCGGGCGCAGATACGCAGTATTTT | CSARARLAGADTQYF
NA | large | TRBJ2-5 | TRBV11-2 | TGTGCCAGCAGCTTAGAGGGAAAGACCCAGTACTTC | CASSLEGKTQYF
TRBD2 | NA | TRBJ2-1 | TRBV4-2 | TGTGCTAGCATCCAAGATTACCGGACTAGCGGGACCTATAATGAGCAGTTCTTC | CASIQDYRTSGTYNEQFF
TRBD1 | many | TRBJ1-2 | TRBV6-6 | TGTGCCAGCAGTTCCACAGGGGGCCAAGGCTACACCTTC | CASSSTGGQGYTF
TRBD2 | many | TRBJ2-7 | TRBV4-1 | TGCGCCAGCAGCCAAAACCCGTCGGCGGGAGTCTACGAGCAGTACTTC | CASSQNPSAGVYEQYF
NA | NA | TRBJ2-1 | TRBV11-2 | TGTGCCAGCAGCTTACTAGTGGTGGGGCTTGATGAGCTGTTCTTC | CASSLLVVGLDELFF
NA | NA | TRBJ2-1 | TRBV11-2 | TGTACCAGCGGAAAGACACTAGCTGCACTATACAATGAGCAGTTCTTC | CTSGKTLAALYNEQFF
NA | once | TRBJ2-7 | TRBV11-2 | TGTGCTAACAACTTAACCCAGGACGAGCAGTACTTC | CANNLTQDEQYF
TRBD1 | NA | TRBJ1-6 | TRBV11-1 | TGTGTCAGCAGCTTAAGACAGGGAAATTCACCCCTCTACTTC | CVSSLRQGNSPLYF
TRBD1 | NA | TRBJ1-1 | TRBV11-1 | TGTGCCAGCGGCCTCGAGGGACAGGGAGTCACTGAAGCTTTCTTT | CASGLEGQGVTEAFF
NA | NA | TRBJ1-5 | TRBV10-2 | TGTGCCAGCGGTAATCGCAGCAATCAGCCCCAGCATTTT | CASGNRSNQPQHF
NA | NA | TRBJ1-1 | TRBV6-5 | TGTGCCAGCAGTTACTCGAGTGCTTGGGGAGCGTTCTTT | CASSYSSAWGAFF
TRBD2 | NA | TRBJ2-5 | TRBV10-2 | TGCGCCAGCAGGTCTGGGGTTCTATACGGGAGGCCAGAGACCCAGTACTTC | CASRSGVLYGRPETQYF
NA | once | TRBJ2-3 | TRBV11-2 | TGTGCCAGCAACTTATCTGACAGACAGTATTTT | CASNLSDRQYF
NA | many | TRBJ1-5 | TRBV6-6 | TGTGCCAGCAGTTTCGGCGGGAATAGCAATCAGCCCCAGCATTTT | CASSFGGNSNQPQHF
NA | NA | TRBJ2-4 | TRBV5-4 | TGTGCCAGCAGCCCTAGGGGTTGTTCGAACATTCAGTACTTC | CASSPRGCSNIQYF
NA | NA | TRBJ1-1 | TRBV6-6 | TGTGCCAGCAGCTACGAGAGGGTTGTAAACATTGAAGCTTTCTTT | CASSYERVVNIEAFF
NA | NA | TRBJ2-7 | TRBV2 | TGTACCAGCACGAGAGACAGGACCGGAGTGCAGTACTTC | CTSTRDRTGVQYF
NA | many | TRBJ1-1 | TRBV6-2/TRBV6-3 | TGTGCCAGCAGTTTTCTTAGGTCGAACACTGAAGCTTTCTTT | CASSFLRSNTEAFF
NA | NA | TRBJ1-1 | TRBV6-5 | TGTGCCAGCAGCATCCTGGGACGGGACACTGAAGCATCCTTT | CASSILGRDTEASF
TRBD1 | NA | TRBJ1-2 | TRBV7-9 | TGTGCCAGCATCATACTAAACAGGGGAAGTGAAGCTACCGGGGGAGGCTACACCTTC | CASIILNRGSEATGGGYTF
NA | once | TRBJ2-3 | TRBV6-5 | TGTGGCAGCAGTCCAACAGGGTGGGCCAATCAGCCCCAGTATTTT | CGSSPTGWANQPQYF
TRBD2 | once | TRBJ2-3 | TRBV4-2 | TGTGCCAGCAGCAGGACTAGCGGGGAGGTTACAGATACACAGTATTTT | CASSRTSGEVTDTQYF
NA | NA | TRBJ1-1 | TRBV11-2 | TGTGCCAGCAGCTTAGATTTACAGGGAGACAACACTGAAGCTTTCTTT | CASSLDLQGDNTEAFF
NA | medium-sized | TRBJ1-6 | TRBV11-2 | TGTGCCAGCAGCTCCCTTATAGGGATTAATTCACCCCTCCACTTT | CASSSLIGINSPLHF
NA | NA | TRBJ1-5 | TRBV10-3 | TGTGTTATCAGTGAATCGGGAAGCATGTCCCAGCATTTC | CVISESGSMSQHF
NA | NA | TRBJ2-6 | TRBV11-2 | TGTGCCAATAGCTGCTCAGAGCTCTCTGGGGCCAACGTCCCGACTTTC | CANSCSELSGANVPTF
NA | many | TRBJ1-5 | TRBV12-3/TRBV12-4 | TGTGCCAGCAGCCGCCTGGACGGCAATCAGCCCCAGCATTTT | CASSRLDGNQPQHF
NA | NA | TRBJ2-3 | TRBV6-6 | TGTGTCAGCAGTTACCTCCAGGACGGCGATACGCAGTATTTT | CVSSYLQDGDTQYF
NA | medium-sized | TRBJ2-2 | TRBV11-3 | TGTGCCAGCAGCTCTACAGGGCCCCAGGGGAAGCTGTTTTTT | CASSSTGPQGKLFF
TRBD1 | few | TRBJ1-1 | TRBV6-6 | TGTGCCTGCAACGGACAGGGTGGAATGGACACTGAAGCTTTCTTT | CACNGQGGMDTEAFF
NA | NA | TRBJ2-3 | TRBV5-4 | TGTGCCAGCAGCTCTCTTAGCTGGGGTACAGATACACAGTATTTT | CASSSLSWGTDTQYF
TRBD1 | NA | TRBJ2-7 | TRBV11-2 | TGTGCCATCAGCTTCTATCAGGGAATACGGGACAGGGAATTCCACGAGCAGTATTTC | CAISFYQGIRDREFHEQYF
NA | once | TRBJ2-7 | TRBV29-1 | TGCAACGTTGCCGGACGGGGGCGTTACGAGCAATACTTC | CNVAGRGRYEQYF
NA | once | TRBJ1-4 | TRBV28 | TGTGCCAGCAGTTTCGAGCAGGGGCCCCTTAATGAACAACTGTTTTTT | CASSFEQGPLNEQLFF
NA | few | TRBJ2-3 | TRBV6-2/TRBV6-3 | TGTCCCAGCAGCCGCGGGCCGGGGCAGGGAGATTACACAGATACGCAGTATTTT | CPSSRGPGQGDYTDTQYF